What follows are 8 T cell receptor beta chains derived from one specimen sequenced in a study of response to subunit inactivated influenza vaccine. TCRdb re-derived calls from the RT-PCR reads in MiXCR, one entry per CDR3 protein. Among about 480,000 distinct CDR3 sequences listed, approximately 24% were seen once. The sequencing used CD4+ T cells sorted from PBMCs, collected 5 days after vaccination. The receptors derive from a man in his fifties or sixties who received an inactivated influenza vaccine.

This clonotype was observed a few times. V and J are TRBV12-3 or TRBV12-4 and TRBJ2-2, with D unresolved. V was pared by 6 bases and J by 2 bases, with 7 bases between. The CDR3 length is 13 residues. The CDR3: CASSPHNTGELFF. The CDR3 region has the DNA TGTGCCAGCAGCCCACACAACACCGGGGAGCTGTTTTTT.

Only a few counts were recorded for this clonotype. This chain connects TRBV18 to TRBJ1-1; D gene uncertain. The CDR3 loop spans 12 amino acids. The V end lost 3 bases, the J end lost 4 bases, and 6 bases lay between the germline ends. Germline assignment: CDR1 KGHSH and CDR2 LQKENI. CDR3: CASSPAGTEAFF. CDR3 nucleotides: TGTGCCAGCTCACCGGCGGGCACTGAAGCTTTCTTT.

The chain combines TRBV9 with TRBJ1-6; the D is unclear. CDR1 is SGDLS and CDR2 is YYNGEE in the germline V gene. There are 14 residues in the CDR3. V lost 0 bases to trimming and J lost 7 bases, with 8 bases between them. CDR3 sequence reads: CASSVDGKNSPLHF. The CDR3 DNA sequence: TGTGCCAGCAGCGTAGACGGAAAAAATTCACCCCTCCACTTT. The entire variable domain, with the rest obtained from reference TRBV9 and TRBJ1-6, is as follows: DSGVTQTPKHLITATGQRVTLRCSPRSGDLSVYWYQQSLDQGLQFLIQYYNGEERAKGNILERFSAQQFPDLHSELNLSSLELGDSALYFCASSVDGKNSPLHFGNGTRLTVT.

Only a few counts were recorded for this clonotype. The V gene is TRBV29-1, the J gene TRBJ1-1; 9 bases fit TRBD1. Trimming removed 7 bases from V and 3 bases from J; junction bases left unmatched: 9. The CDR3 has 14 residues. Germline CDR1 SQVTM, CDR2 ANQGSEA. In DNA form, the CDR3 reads TGCAGCGGTGCATCCGGGACAGGGTACACTGAAGCTTTCTTT. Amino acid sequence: CSGASGTGYTEAFF.

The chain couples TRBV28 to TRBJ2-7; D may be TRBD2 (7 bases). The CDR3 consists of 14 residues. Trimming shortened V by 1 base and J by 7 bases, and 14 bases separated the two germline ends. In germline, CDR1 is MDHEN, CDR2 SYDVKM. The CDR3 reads CASSLSWGGREQYF. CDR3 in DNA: TGTGCCAGCAGTTTATCCTGGGGGGGGCGGGAGCAGTACTTC.

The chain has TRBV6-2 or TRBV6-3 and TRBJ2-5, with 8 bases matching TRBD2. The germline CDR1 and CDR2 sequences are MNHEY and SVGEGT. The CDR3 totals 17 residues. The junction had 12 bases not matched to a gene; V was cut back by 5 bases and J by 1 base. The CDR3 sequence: CASSPFPVAGFQETQYF. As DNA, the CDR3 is TGTGCCAGCAGTCCTTTTCCCGTAGCGGGGTTCCAAGAGACCCAGTACTTC.

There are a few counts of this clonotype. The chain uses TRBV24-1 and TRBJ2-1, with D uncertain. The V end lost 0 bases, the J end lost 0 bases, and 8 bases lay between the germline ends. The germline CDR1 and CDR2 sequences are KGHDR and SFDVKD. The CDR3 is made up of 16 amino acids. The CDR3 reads CATSDLWDSSYNEQFF. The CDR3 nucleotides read TGTGCCACCAGTGATTTGTGGGATAGCTCCTACAATGAGCAGTTCTTC.

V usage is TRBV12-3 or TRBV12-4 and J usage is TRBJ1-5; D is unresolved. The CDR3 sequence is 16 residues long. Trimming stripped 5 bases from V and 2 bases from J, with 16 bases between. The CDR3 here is CASSTLGSRGNQPQHF. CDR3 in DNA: TGTGCCAGCAGTACCCTAGGCTCTCGGGGCAATCAGCCCCAGCATTTT.